The 21 T cell receptor beta chains below all came from one sample that was sequenced in a study of human T cells and chemical hapten exposure. TCRdb itself ran the RACE reads through MiXCR, one entry per CDR3 protein. The sample shows 240,000 or so distinct CDR3 sequences, over 8% of them seen only once. Time point reported: pre-sensitization, week 0. Treatment noted: therapeutic diphenylcyclopropenone sensitization with weekly scalp DPC. The sequencing here drew on whole blood, taken in connection with sensitization to the hapten diphenylcyclopropenone (DPC). The receptor source for this set is a woman aged 40 to 50 with alopecia areata. Some clones in this sample may be carry-over from other donors' samples.

This clonotype showed up just a few times. This CDR3 is CASSPNGGANNEEQFF. CDR3 bases: TGCGCCAGCAGCCCGAACGGGGGGGCGAACAATGAGGAGCAGTTCTTC. The chain links TRBV4-3 to TRBJ2-1, with 8 bases lining up with TRBD2. The CDR3 is made up of 16 amino acids. V lost 4 bases and J lost 10; bases outside the gene matches: 15. Per germline, CDR1 LGHNA and CDR2 YSLEER.

This clonotype was counted between two and nine times. The chain combines TRBV9 with TRBJ1-2; D is ambiguous. The CDR3 covers 15 residues. The germline CDR1 and CDR2 sequences are SGDLS and YYNGEE. V lost 3 bases to trimming and J lost 4 bases, with 16 bases between them. CDR3 region: CASSESDASLYGYTF. The CDR3 nucleotides read TGTGCCAGCAGCGAATCGGACGCCTCCCTCTATGGCTACACCTTC.

This clonotype was seen once. The chain carries TRBV10-3 and TRBJ1-5; weak D call: TRBD1 (6 bases). CDR3 size: 13 residues. CDR1 and CDR2 (germline): ENHRY, SYGVKD. Between the trimmed V and J ends, which lost 6 bases and 5 bases, there was a span of 11 bases. The CDR3 sequence is CAISEGGYQPQHF. CDR3 DNA sequence: TGTGCCATCAGCGAGGGGGGATATCAGCCCCAGCATTTT.

The V and J genes are TRBV28 and TRBJ2-7; D might be TRBD1 or TRBD2, each matching 5 bases. Trimming removed 7 bases from V and 4 bases from J, with 14 bases in between. Germline V CDR1 and CDR2: MDHEN, SYDVKM. CDR3 length equals 13 residues. For the CDR3, the DNA is TGTGCCAGCAAAGGGACGATCCCTTACGAGCAGTACTTC. This codes for CASKGTIPYEQYF.

The sample holds many counts of this clonotype. The chain recombines TRBV20-1 with TRBJ2-3; maybe TRBD2 (5 bases). The germline V gene encodes CDR1 DFQATT and CDR2 SNEGSKA (reference sequence). This CDR3 contains 14 residues. V was trimmed by 3 bases and J by 3 bases, leaving 13 bases between them. The CDR3 protein is CSASDPRGTDTQYF. CDR3 coding DNA: TGCAGTGCTAGTGATCCCAGAGGGACAGATACGCAGTATTTT.

This clonotype was counted a few times. V usage is TRBV28 and J usage is TRBJ2-4, with D perhaps TRBD1 or TRBD2 (5 bases each). V was shortened by 5 bases and J by 2 bases, with 10 bases between the two germline ends. The CDR3 has 14 residues. CDR1 is MDHEN and CDR2 is SYDVKM in the germline V gene. DNA for the CDR3: TGTGCCAGCAGTCCCAGGGAGCCCAAAAACATTCAGTACTTC. It specifies CASSPREPKNIQYF. The full variable domain, rest sourced from reference TRBV28 and TRBJ2-4, is DVKVTQSSRYLVKRTGEKVFLECVQDMDHENMFWYRQDPGLGLRLIYFSYDVKMKEKGDIPEGYSVSREKKERFSLILESASTNQTSMYLCASSPREPKNIQYFGAGTRLSVL.

This clonotype was detected only a few times. The chain employs TRBV10-3 and TRBJ2-7, with TRBD2 identical over 7 bases. Germline V CDR1 and CDR2: ENHRY, SYGVKD. The V and J ends lost 8 bases and 1 base, in that order; junction bases with no gene match: 20. The CDR3 totals 18 residues. CDR3 DNA: TGTGCCATCTCATCACGCGGGGGAGGAGGAGGTGGGTCCTACGAGCAGTACTTC. Its translation: CAISSRGGGGGGSYEQYF.

The rearrangement links TRBV2 to TRBJ2-5; D ambiguous. Germline V lookup: CDR1 SNHLY, CDR2 FYNNEI. The CDR3 totals 14 residues. Between the trimmed V and J ends, which lost 2 bases and 2 bases, there was a span of 9 bases. Here the CDR3 reads CASSERATQETQYF. The CDR3 bases are TGTGCCAGCAGTGAACGGGCAACACAAGAGACCCAGTACTTC. Drawing the rest from reference TRBV2 and TRBJ2-5, the complete variable domain is EPEVTQTPSHQVTQMGQEVILRCVPISNHLYFYWYRQILGQKVEFLVSFYNNEISEKSEIFDDQFSVERPDGSNFTLKIRSTKLEDSAMYFCASSERATQETQYFGPGTRLLVL.

This clonotype was counted only a few times. This chain links TRBV5-1 with TRBJ2-3; unclear D gene. The V end was cut by 4 bases, the J end by 5 bases, with 11 bases between. The CDR3 covers 13 residues. Germline CDR1 and CDR2: SGHRS and YFSETQ. The CDR3 nucleotides read TGCGCCAGCAGCCTGGACGACCAAGATACGCAGTATTTT. This encodes CASSLDDQDTQYF.

The chain employs TRBV6-5 and TRBJ2-5; no definite D call. This CDR3 spans 14 amino acids. V lost 2 bases to trimming and J lost 2 bases, with 9 bases between them. Germline lookup yields CDR1 MNHEY and CDR2 SVGAGI. CDR3 protein: CASSYIATQETQYF. In DNA form, the CDR3 reads TGTGCCAGCAGTTACATTGCGACTCAAGAGACCCAGTACTTC.

The CDR3 reads CAISVGAANEKLFF. The CDR3 DNA is TGTGCCATCAGTGTCGGGGCGGCTAATGAAAAACTGTTTTTT. J is TRBJ1-4 and V is TRBV10-3, with D maybe TRBD1 (5 bases). V was cut by 4 bases and J by 3 bases, with 9 bases left in between. Germline CDR1 and CDR2: ENHRY and SYGVKD. The length of the CDR3 is 14 residues.

This chain uses TRBV29-1 with TRBJ1-2, with a tentative D call TRBD1 (5 bases). Trimming left V 4 bases short and J 4 bases short, with 13 bases between. Germline loops: CDR1 SQVTM, CDR2 ANQGSEA. The CDR3 contains 13 residues. CDR3 loop: CSVGSRDIYGYTF. In DNA, the CDR3 is TGCAGCGTTGGGTCCAGGGATATCTATGGCTACACCTTC.

CDR3 region: CSVEPGTGSYEQYF. CDR3 coding DNA: TGCAGCGTTGAGCCCGGGACGGGATCCTACGAGCAGTACTTC. The chain is built from TRBV29-1 and TRBJ2-7; possibly TRBD1 or TRBD2 for D (5 bases each). CDR3 length equals 14 residues. The germline V gene encodes CDR1 SQVTM and CDR2 ANQGSEA. Trimming removed 3 bases from V and 1 base from J, with 13 bases in between.

The chain links TRBV6-1 to TRBJ2-3; D remains ambiguous. The CDR3 has 12 residues. Per the germline V gene, CDR1 is MNHNS and CDR2 is SASEGT. V was shortened by 7 bases and J by 6 bases, with 11 bases between the two germline ends. The CDR3 DNA is TGTGCCAGCACCTACTCGAGGGATACGCAGTATTTT. This codes for CASTYSRDTQYF.

This clonotype was seen repeatedly, ten times or more. The gene calls are TRBV10-3 and TRBJ1-6; TRBD1 is a possible D gene (6 bases). Trimming took off 2 bases at V and 7 bases at J, with 9 bases between the two ends. Germline V gene data show CDR1 as ENHRY and CDR2 as SYGVKD. The CDR3 is 14 residues long. CDR3 residues: CAISEDRSNSPLHF. The CDR3 bases are TGTGCCATCAGTGAGGACAGGTCAAATTCACCCCTCCACTTT.

This rearrangement joins TRBV12-3 or TRBV12-4 to TRBJ2-7, with 8 bases aligning to TRBD2. The length of the CDR3 is 15 residues. V was clipped by 6 bases and J by 2 bases; unmatched bases: 9. DNA of the CDR3: TGTGCCAGCAGCACCATTGCGGGAGGACCCTACGAGCAGTACTTC. Residues: CASSTIAGGPYEQYF.

The chain uses TRBV18 and TRBJ1-5, with 9 bases lining up with TRBD1. V lost 3 bases and J lost 7; bases outside the gene matches: 10. From germline, CDR1 is KGHSH and CDR2 LQKENI. The CDR3 is 16 residues long. CDR3 protein: CASSPSLQGARQPQHF. The CDR3 DNA reads as TGTGCCAGCTCACCGTCTCTACAGGGGGCGAGACAGCCCCAGCATTTT.

With regard to this clonotype: Its ends do not fully match the called genes, so a read error is possible. The chain carries TRBV3-1 and TRBJ2-5; D is undetermined. The CDR3 has 16 amino acids. Per the germline V gene, CDR1 is LGHDT and CDR2 is YNNKEL (reference sequence). The CDR3 DNA reads TGTGCCAGCAGCCATTCAGCGACGAGGCCGAGAGAGATCCAGTACTTC. Amino acids: CASSHSATRPREIQYF.

A few counts support this clonotype. This rearrangement joins TRBV7-3 to TRBJ2-5; D remains ambiguous. V lost 5 bases and J lost 5, with 12 bases in between. The length of the CDR3 is 13 residues. Germline CDR1 and CDR2: SGHTA and FQGTGA. The CDR3 region is CASSPSRGETQYF. CDR3 coding DNA: TGTGCCAGCAGCCCGTCCCGTGGGGAGACCCAGTACTTC.

The chain employs TRBV6-2 or TRBV6-3 and TRBJ2-5; perhaps D is TRBD1 or TRBD2 (6 bases each). CDR1 and CDR2 from the germline V gene are MNHEY and SVGEGT. The ends were cut back, 6 bases at V and 5 bases at J, with 10 bases in the middle. There are 12 residues in the CDR3. As DNA, the CDR3 is TGTGCCAGCAGAATAGGGGGGGAGACCCAGTACTTC. This codes for CASRIGGETQYF.

This clonotype was observed a few times. The V gene is TRBV20-1, the J gene TRBJ1-6; D not resolved. The length of the CDR3 is 15 residues. Germline V gene data show CDR1 as DFQATT and CDR2 as SNEGSKA (reference sequence). Trimming removed 0 bases at V and 0 bases at J, with 6 bases between. The CDR3 is CSARDSSSYNSPLHF. CDR3 bases: TGCAGTGCTAGAGATTCCAGCTCCTATAATTCACCCCTCCACTTT.